Below, 13 T cell receptor beta chains from the same sample are listed, as sequenced in a study of shared clonotypes between healthy human individuals. Clones were read by immunoSEQ multiplex PCR, and TCRdb kept only the in-frame ones, dropping some. The sample lists 1,400,000 or so clones; less than 99% were seen once. The source material was naive CD4+ T cells sorted from blood. Noted subset: CD45RA+ positively selected. These receptors were obtained from a man aged 30-40 years in good health.

The chain has TRBV6-1 and TRBJ2-7; D ambiguous. CDR3 length: 12 residues. Germline V gives CDR1 MNHNS, CDR2 SASEGT. V gave up 3 bases and J gave up 2 bases, with 5 bases separating them. Here the CDR3 reads CASSDRTYEQYF. The CDR3, as DNA: TGTGCCAGCAGTGACCGAACCTACGAGCAGTACTTC.

This clone appeared once. The gene calls are TRBV2 and TRBJ2-1, with 9 bases aligning to TRBD1. CDR1 is SNHLY, CDR2 FYNNEI, per germline. Unmatched junction bases numbered 6, after V lost 5 bases and J lost 4 bases. The CDR3 sequence is 15 residues long. Here the CDR3 DNA reads TGTGCCAGCAGTCAGGACAGGGGACGATACAATGAGCAGTTCTTC. It translates to CASSQDRGRYNEQFF.

This clone was picked up one time. The J gene is TRBJ2-1, the V gene TRBV11-2; 12 nucleotides agree with TRBD2. V shed 4 bases, J shed 6 bases, and the junction held 16 bases outside the gene matches. The CDR3 is 19 residues long. Germline loops: CDR1 SGHAT, CDR2 FQNNGV. Here the CDR3 reads CASSSLGGVTSGRSNEQFF. CDR3 bases: TGTGCCAGCAGCTCCTTAGGTGGGGTGACTAGCGGGAGAAGCAATGAGCAGTTCTTC. The full variable domain, its missing parts supplied by reference TRBV11-2 and TRBJ2-1, is EAGVAQSPRYKIIEKRQSVAFWCNPISGHATLYWYQQILGQGPKLLIQFQNNGVVDDSQLPKDRFSAERLKGVDSTLKIQPAKLEDSAVYLCASSSLGGVTSGRSNEQFFGPGTRLTVL.

V gene TRBV5-1 combines with J gene TRBJ2-1; D perhaps matches TRBD2 (5 bases). The germline CDR1 and CDR2 sequences are SGHRS and YFSETQ. CDR3 length equals 12 residues. Between the trimmed V and J ends, which lost 0 bases and 12 bases, there was a span of 10 bases. CDR3 nucleotides: TGCGCCAGCAGCTTGGAAGCGGATGGGCAGTTCTTC. Amino acids: CASSLEADGQFF.

In DNA form, the CDR3 reads TGCGCCAGCAGCCCTACGGCCGGGACAGACAACAATGAGCAGTTCTTC. Its protein is CASSPTAGTDNNEQFF. The rearrangement joins TRBV5-1 to TRBJ2-1; 7 positions match TRBD1. Germline CDR1 is SGHRS and CDR2 is YFSETQ. Losses at the gene ends were 4 bases for V and 5 bases for J; bases not matched to a gene: 12. This CDR3 has 16 amino acids.

CDR3 bases: TGCAGTGCTGTCAGATACAATGAGCAGTTCTTC. It specifies CSAVRYNEQFF. The chain has TRBV20-1 and TRBJ2-1, with D unresolved. From germline, CDR1 is DFQATT and CDR2 SNEGSKA (reference sequence). V gave up 5 bases and J gave up 4 bases, with 6 bases separating them. CDR3 size: 11 residues.

The gene calls are TRBV19 and TRBJ2-3; tentative D call: TRBD1 (6 bases). Germline V gives CDR1 LNHDA, CDR2 SQIVND (reference sequence). Trimming took off 6 bases at V and 2 bases at J, with 18 bases between the two ends. This CDR3 has 16 residues. The CDR3, as DNA: TGTGCCAGTAGCCCAGGGGCTAGGGTTCCCACAGATACGCAGTATTTT. Protein product: CASSPGARVPTDTQYF.

V is TRBV30 and J is TRBJ2-7; no clear D. In germline, CDR1 is GTSNPN, CDR2 SVGIG (reference sequence). The CDR3 has 13 residues. V gave up 0 bases and J gave up 7 bases, with 13 bases separating them. CDR3 sequence reads: CAWSVGSKTEQYF. The CDR3 coding sequence is TGTGCCTGGAGTGTAGGCAGTAAGACGGAGCAGTACTTC.

Worth noting for this clone: The sample contains more than one DNA sequence encoding this CDR3. The genes are TRBV6-1 and TRBJ2-7; D unresolved. The germline CDR1 and CDR2 sequences are MNHNS and SASEGT. V shed 2 bases and J shed 1 base, with 3 bases lying between them. This CDR3 has 12 residues. The CDR3: CASSEQSYEQYF. CDR3 nucleotide sequence: TGTGCCAGCAGTGAACAGTCCTACGAGCAGTACTTC.

The chain uses TRBV11-2 and TRBJ2-5; D gene unclear. Germline values: CDR1 SGHAT, CDR2 FQNNGV. This CDR3 comprises 13 residues. V was cut by 0 bases and J by 5 bases, with 7 bases left in between. The CDR3 nucleotides are TGTGCCAGCAGCTTAGACCTTCGGGAGACCCAGTACTTC. This gives the protein CASSLDLRETQYF.

V and J are TRBV28 and TRBJ2-7; 10 bases align to TRBD2. Germline lookup yields CDR1 MDHEN and CDR2 SYDVKM. The CDR3 loop spans 15 amino acids. Losses at the gene ends were 5 bases for V and 1 base for J; bases not matched to a gene: 5. CDR3 loop: CASSRPSGSSYEQYF. CDR3 sequence (DNA): TGTGCCAGCAGTCGGCCTAGCGGGAGTTCCTACGAGCAGTACTTC.

The chain couples TRBV5-6 to TRBJ1-2, with 7 nucleotides matching TRBD1. V lost 2 bases, J lost 3 bases, and 4 bases stayed unmatched. Germline CDR1 SGHDT, CDR2 YYEEEE. CDR3 length: 14 amino acids. The CDR3 region is CASSFGQAYYGYTF. DNA for the CDR3: TGTGCCAGCAGCTTTGGACAGGCTTACTATGGCTACACCTTC.

J is TRBJ2-1 and V is TRBV7-9; possibly TRBD2 for D (7 bases). CDR1 and CDR2 from the germline V gene are SEHNR and FQNEAQ (reference sequence). Between the trimmed V and J ends, which lost 3 bases and 8 bases, there was a span of 29 bases. The CDR3 totals 19 residues. The CDR3 DNA reads as TGTGCCAGCAGCTTTAGACGGCTCTCCGGGAGGACAGTGGTTGATGAGCAGTTCTTC. This encodes CASSFRRLSGRTVVDEQFF.